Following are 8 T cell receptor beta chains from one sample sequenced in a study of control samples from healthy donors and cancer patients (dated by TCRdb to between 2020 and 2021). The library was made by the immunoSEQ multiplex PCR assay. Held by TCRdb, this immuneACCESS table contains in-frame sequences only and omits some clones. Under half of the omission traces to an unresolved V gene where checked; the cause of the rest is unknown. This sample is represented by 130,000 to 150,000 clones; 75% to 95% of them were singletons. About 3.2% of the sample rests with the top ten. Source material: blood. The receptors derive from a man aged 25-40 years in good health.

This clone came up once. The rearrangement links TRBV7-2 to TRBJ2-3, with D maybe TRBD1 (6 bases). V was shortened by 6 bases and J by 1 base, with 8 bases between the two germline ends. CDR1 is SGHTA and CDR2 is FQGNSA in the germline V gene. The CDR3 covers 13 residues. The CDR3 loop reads CASRGAGTDTQYF. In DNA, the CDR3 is TGTGCCAGCAGGGGGGCCGGCACAGATACGCAGTATTTT.

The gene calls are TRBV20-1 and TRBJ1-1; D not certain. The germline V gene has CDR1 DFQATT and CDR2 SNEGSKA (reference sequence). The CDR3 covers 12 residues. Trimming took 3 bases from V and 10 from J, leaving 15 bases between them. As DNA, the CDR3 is TGCAGTGCTAGTCTGCTCTATTTGGGAGCTTTCTTT. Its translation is CSASLLYLGAFF.

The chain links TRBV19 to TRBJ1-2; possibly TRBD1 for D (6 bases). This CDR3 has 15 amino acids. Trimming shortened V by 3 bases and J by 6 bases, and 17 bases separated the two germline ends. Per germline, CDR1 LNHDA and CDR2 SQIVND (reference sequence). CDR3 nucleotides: TGTGCCAGTAGTATTGGGGGCAGGGCGTCGGATGGCTACACCTTC. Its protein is CASSIGGRASDGYTF.

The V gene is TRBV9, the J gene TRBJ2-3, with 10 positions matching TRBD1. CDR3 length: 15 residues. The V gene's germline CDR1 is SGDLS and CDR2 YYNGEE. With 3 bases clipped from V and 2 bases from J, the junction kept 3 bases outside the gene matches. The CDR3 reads CASSGTGGLTDTQYF. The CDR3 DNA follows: TGTGCCAGCAGCGGGACAGGGGGACTCACAGATACGCAGTATTTT.

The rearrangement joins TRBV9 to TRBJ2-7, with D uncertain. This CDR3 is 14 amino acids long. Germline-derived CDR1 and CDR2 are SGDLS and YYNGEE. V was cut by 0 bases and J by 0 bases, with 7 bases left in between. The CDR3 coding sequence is TGTGCCAGCAGCGTAGGGGTTGCCTCCTACGAGCAGTACTTC. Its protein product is CASSVGVASYEQYF.

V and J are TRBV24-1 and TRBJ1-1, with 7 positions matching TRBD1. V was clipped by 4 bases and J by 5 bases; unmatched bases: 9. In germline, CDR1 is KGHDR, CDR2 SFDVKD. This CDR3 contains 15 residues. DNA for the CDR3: TGTGCCACCAGTGACCCTGGGCCAGGGGGGACTGAAGCTTTCTTT. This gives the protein CATSDPGPGGTEAFF.

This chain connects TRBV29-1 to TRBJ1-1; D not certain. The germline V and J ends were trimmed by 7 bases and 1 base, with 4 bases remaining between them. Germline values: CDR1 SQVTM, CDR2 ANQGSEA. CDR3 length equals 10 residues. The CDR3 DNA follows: TGCAGCGCTGAGAACACTGAAGCTTTCTTT. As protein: CSAENTEAFF.

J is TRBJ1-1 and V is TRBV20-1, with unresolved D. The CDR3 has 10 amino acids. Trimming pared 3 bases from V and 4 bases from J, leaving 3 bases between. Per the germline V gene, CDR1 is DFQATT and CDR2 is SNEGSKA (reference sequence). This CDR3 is CSARGTEAFF. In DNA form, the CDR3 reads TGCAGTGCTAGGGGCACTGAAGCTTTCTTT.